This record looks at one T cell receptor beta chain sequence and its context. The antigen remains undetermined. This specimen comes from a study of blood T cells in healthy people across ages. Turning to the study itself: Roughly one uniquely barcoded beta molecule per two T cells was captured.

Study results and limitations: In these data, TCR beta diversity tracked strongly with naive T cell percentage. Whereas aged donors had fewer naive CD4+ cells, long-lived donors had more of them and higher diversity.

A J-beta primer mix and a sample-barcoded 5' primer were used in a second PCR of roughly 6 to 12 cycles. Per sample, CDR3-containing paired-end reads numbered at least 2.5 million. TCRdb reanalysed the 5' RACE reads using MiXCR and keeps one entry per CDR3 protein. The sample shows hundreds of thousands of distinct CDR3 sequences, approximately 40% of them seen only once. Germline CDR1 reads DFQATT; CDR2 reads SNEGSKA (reference sequence). V lost 6 bases to trimming and J lost 5 bases; unmatched junction nucleotides: 3. CDR3 length equals 14 residues. The sequenced sample consisted of blood. The chain couples TRBV20-1 to TRBJ2-3, with TRBD2 identical over 15 bases. The TCR comes from an older man in good health. The CDR3 loop reads CSAGLAGGGDTQYF. CDR3 sequence (DNA): TGCAGTGCCGGACTAGCGGGGGGGGGAGATACGCAGTATTTT.